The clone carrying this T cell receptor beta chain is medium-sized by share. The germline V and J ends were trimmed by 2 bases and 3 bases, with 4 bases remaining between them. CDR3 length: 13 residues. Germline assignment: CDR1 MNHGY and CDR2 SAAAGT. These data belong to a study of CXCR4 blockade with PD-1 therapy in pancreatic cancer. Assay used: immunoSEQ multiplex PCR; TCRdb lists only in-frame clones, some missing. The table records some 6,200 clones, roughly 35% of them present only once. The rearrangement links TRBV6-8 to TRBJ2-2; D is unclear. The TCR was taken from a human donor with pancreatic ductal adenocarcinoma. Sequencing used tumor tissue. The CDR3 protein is CASSYEYTGELFF. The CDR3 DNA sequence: TGTGCCAGCAGTTACGAGTACACCGGGGAGCTGTTTTTT.